Listed below are T cell receptor beta chains from one sample, sequenced in a study of T cells in Graves' hyperthyroidism and ophthalmopathy. TCRdb re-derived calls from the multiplex PCR reads in MiXCR, one entry per CDR3 protein. The data hold fewer than 500,000 distinct CDR3 sequences, with roughly 14% observed a single time. The source material was blood. The source of these receptors is a man aged 18 to 30 with Graves' ophthalmopathy. Each CDR3 is given with its conserved first and last residue. A D gene is named only where the DNA matches it firmly. Size is stated for part of the rows, as once, few or many counts, or as a class when the clone is expanded.

j_gene | abundance | v_gene | len | d_gene | CDR3aa | CDR3nt
TRBJ2-3 | once | TRBV5-1 | 13 | - | CASSLAGSDAQYF | TGCGCCAGCAGCCTGGCAGGGTCCGATGCGCAGTATTTT
TRBJ1-4 | many | TRBV11-2 | 17 | - | CASSSPGGGRFGEKLFF | TGTGCCAGCAGCTCCCCGGGAGGGGGGCGATTCGGGGAAAAACTGTTTTTT
TRBJ1-2 | many | TRBV6-1 | 14 | - | CASSGSRANYGYTF | TGTGCCAGCAGTGGTTCCCGGGCTAACTATGGCTACACCTTC
TRBJ2-3 | - | TRBV5-1 | 13 | - | CASSPGARDTQYF | TGCGCCAGCAGCCCTGGGGCCCGAGATACGCAGTATTTT
TRBJ2-3 | many | TRBV13 | 13 | - | CASSSSIIDTQYF | TGTGCCAGCAGCTCATCTATTATAGATACGCAGTATTTT
TRBJ2-3 | many | TRBV27 | 15 | - | CASSLQRPSTDTQYF | TGTGCCAGCAGTTTGCAGAGACCTAGCACAGATACGCAGTATTTT
TRBJ2-5 | many | TRBV20-1 | 12 | - | CSARKSAETQYF | TGCAGTGCTAGGAAGTCGGCTGAGACCCAGTACTTC
TRBJ1-1 | - | TRBV6-4 | 16 | - | CASSPGGGEYNTEAFF | TGTGCCAGTTCCCCGGGTGGGGGGGAGTACAACACTGAAGCTTTCTTT
TRBJ2-7 | many | TRBV3-1 | 14 | - | CASSRGFSSYEQYF | TGTGCCAGCAGTCGGGGCTTCTCCTCCTACGAGCAGTACTTC
TRBJ1-4 | many | TRBV6-1 | 14 | TRBD1 | CASSSGGANEKLFF | TGTGCCAGCAGCTCAGGGGGAGCTAATGAAAAACTGTTTTTT
TRBJ2-3 | few | TRBV6-1 | 15 | - | CASSPQGYHTDTQYF | TGTGCCAGCAGCCCCCAAGGCTATCACACAGATACGCAGTATTTT
TRBJ1-5 | many | TRBV28 | 14 | TRBD1 | CASSLPGQLQPQHF | TGTGCCAGCAGTTTACCGGGACAGCTACAGCCCCAGCATTTT
TRBJ1-5 | few | TRBV6-4 | 17 | - | CASSDGDLGPSNQPQHF | TGTGCCAGCAGTGACGGGGACCTAGGACCTAGCAATCAGCCCCAGCATTTT
TRBJ2-1 | few | TRBV7-9 | 15 | - | CASSLLGNSYNEQFF | TGTGCCAGCAGCTTATTGGGAAACTCCTACAATGAGCAGTTCTTC
TRBJ1-3 | - | TRBV6-1 | 15 | TRBD1 | CASSGQGVPGNTIYF | TGTGCCAGCAGTGGACAGGGGGTTCCTGGAAACACCATATATTTT
TRBJ2-2 | - | TRBV5-6 | 15 | TRBD1 | CASSPRGPYTGELFF | TGTGCCAGCAGCCCCAGGGGGCCTTATACCGGGGAGCTGTTTTTT
TRBJ2-3 | many | TRBV6-4 | 16 | TRBD2 | CASSDSSGRETDTQYF | TGTGCCAGCAGTGACTCTAGCGGGAGGGAGACAGATACGCAGTATTTT
TRBJ2-1 | many | TRBV20-1 | 16 | TRBD2 | CSARLAGEHPYNEQFF | TGCAGTGCTAGACTAGCGGGAGAACATCCCTACAATGAGCAGTTCTTC
TRBJ2-1 | - | TRBV2 | 16 | TRBD2 | CASSEAGLAGSNEQFF | TGTGCCAGCAGTGAAGCGGGACTAGCGGGATCGAATGAGCAGTTCTTC
TRBJ1-2 | few | TRBV11-1 | 14 | TRBD1 | CASSLGDRGFGYTF | TGTGCCAGCAGCTTAGGGGACAGGGGCTTTGGCTACACCTTC
TRBJ2-2 | - | TRBV18 | 15 | - | CTSSPEGPGTGELFF | TGTACCAGCTCACCCGAGGGTCCGGGGACCGGGGAGCTGTTTTTT
TRBJ1-1 | few | TRBV7-9 | 13 | - | CASSFSARTEAFF | TGTGCCAGCAGCTTCTCAGCTCGGACTGAAGCTTTCTTT
TRBJ2-7 | many | TRBV7-2 | 13 | - | CASSLENSNEQYF | TGTGCCAGCAGCTTAGAGAACAGCAACGAGCAGTACTTC
TRBJ1-5 | - | TRBV6-1 | 14 | - | CASRHRYSNQPQHF | TGTGCCAGCAGGCACAGGTATAGCAATCAGCCCCAGCATTTT
TRBJ1-2 | many | TRBV12-3/TRBV12-4 | 14 | - | CASRFRASREGYTF | TGTGCCAGCAGATTCCGGGCCTCAAGGGAGGGCTACACCTTC
TRBJ2-7 | - | TRBV10-3 | 14 | - | CAISESRGSYEQYF | TGTGCCATCAGTGAGTCTAGGGGATCCTACGAGCAGTACTTC
TRBJ2-6 | - | TRBV27 | 17 | TRBD1 | CASRPGTGPSGANVLTF | TGTGCCAGCAGACCCGGGACAGGGCCCTCTGGGGCCAACGTCCTGACTTTC
TRBJ1-6 | many | TRBV20-1 | 14 | TRBD1 | CSARGGQGNSPLHF | TGCAGTGCCAGAGGCGGACAGGGGAATTCACCCCTCCACTTT
TRBJ2-7 | - | TRBV9 | 18 | TRBD2 | CASSAGTSGLLASYEQYF | TGTGCCAGCAGCGCCGGGACTAGCGGGTTGTTAGCCTCCTACGAGCAGTACTTC
TRBJ1-1 | many | TRBV11-2 | 13 | - | CASSRQLNTEAFF | TGTGCCAGCAGCCGACAGTTGAACACTGAAGCTTTCTTT
TRBJ2-7 | few | TRBV27 | 14 | TRBD2 | CASSTLAELYEQYF | TGTGCCAGCAGTACCCTAGCGGAACTCTACGAGCAGTACTTC
TRBJ2-5 | many | TRBV3-1 | 17 | TRBD2 | CASSQDERGTQAQTQYF | TGTGCCAGCAGCCAAGATGAGCGGGGGACCCAGGCACAGACCCAGTACTTC
TRBJ1-2 | - | TRBV9 | 13 | - | CASSQGENYGYTF | TGTGCCAGCAGCCAAGGGGAGAACTATGGCTACACCTTC
TRBJ2-6 | many | TRBV5-1 | 14 | - | CASSFGSGANVLTF | TGCGCCAGCAGCTTCGGATCTGGGGCCAACGTCCTGACTTTC
TRBJ1-2 | - | TRBV7-9 | 14 | - | CASSSGTSSYGHTF | TGTGCCAGCAGCTCCGGGACATCCAGCTATGGCCACACCTTC
TRBJ2-7 | - | TRBV4-1 | 14 | - | CASSQDRRSGEQYF | TGCGCCAGCAGCCAAGATCGAAGATCGGGAGAGCAGTACTTC
TRBJ2-3 | many | TRBV27 | 17 | - | CASSLSNGAMPTDTQYF | TGTGCCAGCAGTTTGAGTAACGGGGCTATGCCCACAGATACGCAGTATTTT
TRBJ1-5 | - | TRBV4-2 | 16 | - | CASSQEGTPGRQPQHF | TGTGCCAGCAGCCAAGAAGGGACCCCAGGGAGACAGCCCCAGCATTTT
TRBJ1-1 | many | TRBV19 | 15 | TRBD1 | CASSIGPGGATEAFF | TGTGCCAGTAGTATAGGGCCAGGGGGGGCCACTGAAGCTTTCTTT
TRBJ2-3 | - | TRBV4-1 | 16 | TRBD2 | CASSQVGLAGTDTQYF | TGCGCCAGCAGCCAAGTCGGACTAGCGGGGACAGATACGCAGTATTTT
TRBJ2-1 | few | TRBV7-2 | 16 | TRBD2 | CASSDLGLGGGGEQFF | TGTGCCAGCAGCGATCTGGGACTTGGCGGGGGGGGGGAGCAGTTCTTC
TRBJ1-1 | many | TRBV20-1 | 13 | TRBD1 | CSATRQGNTEAFF | TGCAGTGCTACCCGACAGGGGAACACTGAAGCTTTCTTT
TRBJ1-2 | many | TRBV29-1 | 11 | TRBD1 | CSVWTGYGYTF | TGCAGCGTATGGACAGGGTACGGCTACACCTTC
TRBJ1-6 | - | TRBV7-9 | 15 | TRBD1 | CASSLQTGTDSPLHF | TGTGCCAGCAGCCTTCAGACAGGGACTGATTCACCCCTCCACTTT
TRBJ2-3 | many | TRBV2 | 16 | TRBD1 | CASSALTGMRGDTQYF | TGTGCCAGCAGTGCCCTGACAGGGATGAGGGGAGATACGCAGTATTTT
TRBJ2-1 | many | TRBV7-9 | 14 | - | CASSFSLAFGEQFF | TGTGCCAGCAGCTTTAGTCTGGCATTCGGTGAGCAGTTCTTC
TRBJ2-3 | few | TRBV15 | 15 | TRBD2 | CATSMKRGGGNTQYF | TGTGCCACCAGCATGAAGCGGGGGGGCGGTAATACGCAGTATTTT
TRBJ2-2 | many | TRBV7-3 | 15 | TRBD2 | CASSPGVAGVWELFF | TGTGCCAGCAGCCCAGGTGTGGCGGGAGTTTGGGAGCTGTTTTTT
TRBJ2-5 | many | TRBV6-1 | 16 | - | CASIFTGQGWVETQYF | TGTGCCAGCATCTTCACCGGGCAGGGCTGGGTGGAGACCCAGTACTTC
TRBJ1-1 | many | TRBV12-3/TRBV12-4 | 12 | - | CASRRGTTEAFF | TGTGCCAGCAGACGGGGGACAACTGAAGCTTTCTTT
TRBJ2-5 | - | TRBV14 | 15 | TRBD1 | CASSPKTGGLETQYF | TGTGCCAGCAGCCCGAAGACAGGGGGTTTGGAGACCCAGTACTTC
TRBJ2-5 | many | TRBV5-8 | 15 | - | CASSLEGGAQETQYF | TGTGCCAGCAGCTTGGAAGGAGGGGCGCAGGAGACCCAGTACTTC
TRBJ1-4 | few | TRBV12-3/TRBV12-4 | 13 | - | CASSGGPREKLFF | TGTGCCAGCAGCGGAGGTCCGCGTGAAAAACTGTTTTTT
TRBJ2-7 | - | TRBV20-1 | 12 | TRBD2 | CSATSGNYEQYF | TGCAGTGCGACTAGCGGGAATTACGAGCAGTACTTC
TRBJ1-4 | - | TRBV19 | 17 | TRBD1 | CASSGDRVPATNEKLFF | TGTGCCAGTAGTGGAGACAGGGTCCCAGCAACTAATGAAAAACTGTTTTTT
TRBJ1-6 | many | TRBV3-1 | 14 | - | CASSPGTPNSPLHF | TGTGCCAGCAGCCCCGGGACCCCTAATTCACCCCTCCACTTT
TRBJ1-1 | many | TRBV6-6 | 17 | - | CASSYSEPGWMTAEAFF | TGTGCCAGCAGTTACTCGGAGCCAGGGTGGATGACCGCTGAAGCTTTCTTT
TRBJ2-7 | many | TRBV18 | 13 | - | CASSDSVDYEQYF | TGTGCCAGCTCGGACAGCGTGGACTACGAGCAGTACTTC
TRBJ2-7 | many | TRBV10-3 | 20 | TRBD2 | CAISEGAGRALAGVVYEQYF | TGTGCCATCAGTGAAGGGGCAGGGAGAGCCCTAGCGGGAGTTGTCTACGAGCAGTACTTC
TRBJ1-6 | - | TRBV6-1 | 15 | - | CASSDRAYYNSPLHF | TGTGCCAGCAGTGACAGGGCATATTATAATTCACCCCTCCACTTT